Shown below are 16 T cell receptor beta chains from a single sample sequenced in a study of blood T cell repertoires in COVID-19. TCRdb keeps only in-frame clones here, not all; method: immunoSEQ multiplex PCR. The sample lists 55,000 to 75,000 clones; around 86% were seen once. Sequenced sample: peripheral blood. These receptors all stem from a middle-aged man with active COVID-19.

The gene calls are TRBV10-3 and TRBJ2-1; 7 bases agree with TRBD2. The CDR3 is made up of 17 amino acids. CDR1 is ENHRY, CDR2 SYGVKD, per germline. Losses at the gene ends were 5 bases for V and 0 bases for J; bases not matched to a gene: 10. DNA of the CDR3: TGTGCCATCAGTAGCGGGGCCCCGACGAGCTCCTACAATGAGCAGTTCTTC. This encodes CAISSGAPTSSYNEQFF.

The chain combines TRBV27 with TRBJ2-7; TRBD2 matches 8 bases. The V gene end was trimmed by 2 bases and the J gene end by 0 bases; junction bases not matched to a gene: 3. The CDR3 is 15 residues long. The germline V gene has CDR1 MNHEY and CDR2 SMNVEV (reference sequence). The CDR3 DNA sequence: TGTGCCAGCAGTTTAGCGGGAGGTAACTCCTACGAGCAGTACTTC. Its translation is CASSLAGGNSYEQYF.

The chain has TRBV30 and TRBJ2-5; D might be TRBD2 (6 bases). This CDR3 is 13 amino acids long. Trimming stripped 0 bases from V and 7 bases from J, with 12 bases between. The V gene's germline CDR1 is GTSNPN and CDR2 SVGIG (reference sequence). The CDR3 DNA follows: TGTGCCTGGAGTGTATGGCAGCGGGTGACCCAGTACTTC. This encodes CAWSVWQRVTQYF.

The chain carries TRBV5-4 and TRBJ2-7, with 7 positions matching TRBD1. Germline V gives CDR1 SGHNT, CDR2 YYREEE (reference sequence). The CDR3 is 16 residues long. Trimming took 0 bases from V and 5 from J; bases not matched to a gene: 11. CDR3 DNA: TGTGCCAGCAGCTTGGTTCTAGGGGGCGAATCCCACGAGCAGTACTTC. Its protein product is CASSLVLGGESHEQYF.

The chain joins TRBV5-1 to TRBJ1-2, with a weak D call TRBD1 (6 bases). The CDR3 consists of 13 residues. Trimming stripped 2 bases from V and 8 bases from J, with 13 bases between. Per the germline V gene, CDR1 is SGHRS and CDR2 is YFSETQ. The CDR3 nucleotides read TGCGCCAGCAGCTTTGTGGGGGCTTCGGGCTACACCTTC. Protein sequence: CASSFVGASGYTF.

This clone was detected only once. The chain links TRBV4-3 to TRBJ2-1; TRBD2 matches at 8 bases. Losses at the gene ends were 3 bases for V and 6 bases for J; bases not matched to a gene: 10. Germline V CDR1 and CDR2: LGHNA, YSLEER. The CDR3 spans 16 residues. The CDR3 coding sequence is TGCGCCAGCAGCCAGACTCGGGCTAGCGGGCGCAATGAGCAGTTCTTC. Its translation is CASSQTRASGRNEQFF.

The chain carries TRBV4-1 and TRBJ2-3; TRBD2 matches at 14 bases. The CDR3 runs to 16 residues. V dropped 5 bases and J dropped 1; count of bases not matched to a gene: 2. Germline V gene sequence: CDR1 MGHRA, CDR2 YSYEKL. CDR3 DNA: TGCGCCAGCAGCTGGACTAGCGGGGGGCGCACAGATACGCAGTATTTT. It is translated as CASSWTSGGRTDTQYF.

CDR3 DNA sequence: TGTGCCAGTAGTATAGATAGGCGGCAGGGGCGGAACACCGGGGAGCTGTTTTTT. Its protein is CASSIDRRQGRNTGELFF. V usage is TRBV19 and J usage is TRBJ2-2, with a tentative D call TRBD1 (6 bases). Trimming pared 0 bases from V and 1 base from J, leaving 15 bases between. The CDR3 is made up of 18 amino acids. Germline V CDR1 and CDR2: LNHDA, SQIVND (reference sequence).

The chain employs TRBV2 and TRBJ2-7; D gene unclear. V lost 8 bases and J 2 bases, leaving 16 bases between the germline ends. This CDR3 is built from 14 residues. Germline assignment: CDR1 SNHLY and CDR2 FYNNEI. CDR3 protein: CASLPAQATYEQYF. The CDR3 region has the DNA TGTGCCAGCCTTCCCGCGCAGGCAACCTACGAGCAGTACTTC.

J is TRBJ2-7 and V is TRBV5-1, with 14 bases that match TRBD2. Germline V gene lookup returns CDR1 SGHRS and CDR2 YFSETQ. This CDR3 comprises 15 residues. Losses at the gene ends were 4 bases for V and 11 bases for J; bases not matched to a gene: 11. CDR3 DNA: TGCGCCAGCAGCCCCGGGACTAGCGGGAGCACTAAGGAGTACTTC. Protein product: CASSPGTSGSTKEYF. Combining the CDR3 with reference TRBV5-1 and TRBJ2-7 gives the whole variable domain KAGVTQTPRYLIKTRGQQVTLSCSPISGHRSVSWYQQTPGQGLQFLFEYFSETQRNKGNFPGRFSGRQFSNSRSEMNVSTLELGDSALYLCASSPGTSGSTKEYFGPGTRLTVT.

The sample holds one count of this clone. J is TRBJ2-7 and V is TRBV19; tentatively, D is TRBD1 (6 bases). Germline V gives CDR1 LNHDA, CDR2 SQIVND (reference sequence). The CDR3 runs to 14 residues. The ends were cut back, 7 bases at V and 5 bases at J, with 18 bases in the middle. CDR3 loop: CASKEKQGTHEQYF. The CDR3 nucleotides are TGTGCCAGTAAAGAGAAACAGGGTACCCACGAGCAGTACTTC. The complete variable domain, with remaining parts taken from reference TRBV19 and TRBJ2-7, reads DGGITQSPKYLFRKEGQNVTLSCEQNLNHDAMYWYRQDPGQGLRLIYYSQIVNDFQKGDIAEGYSVSREKKESFPLTVTSAQKNPTAFYLCASKEKQGTHEQYFGPGTRLTVT.

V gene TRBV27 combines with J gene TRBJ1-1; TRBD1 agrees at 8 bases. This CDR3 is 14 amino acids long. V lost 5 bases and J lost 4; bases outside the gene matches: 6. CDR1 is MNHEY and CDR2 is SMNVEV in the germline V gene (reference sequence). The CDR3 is CASSPDREATEAFF. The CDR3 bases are TGTGCCAGCAGTCCGGACAGGGAAGCCACTGAAGCTTTCTTT.

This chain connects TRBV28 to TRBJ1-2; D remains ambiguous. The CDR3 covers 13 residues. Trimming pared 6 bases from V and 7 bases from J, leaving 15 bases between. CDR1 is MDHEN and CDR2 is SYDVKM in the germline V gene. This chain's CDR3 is CASRPTWSGGYTF. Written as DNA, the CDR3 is TGTGCCAGCAGGCCAACTTGGTCGGGTGGCTACACCTTC.

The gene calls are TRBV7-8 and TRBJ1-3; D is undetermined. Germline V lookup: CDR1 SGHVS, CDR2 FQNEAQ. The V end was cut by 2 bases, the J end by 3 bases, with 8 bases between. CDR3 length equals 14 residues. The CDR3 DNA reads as TGTGCCAGCAGCTTAATATTATTTGGAAACACCATATATTTT. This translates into CASSLILFGNTIYF.

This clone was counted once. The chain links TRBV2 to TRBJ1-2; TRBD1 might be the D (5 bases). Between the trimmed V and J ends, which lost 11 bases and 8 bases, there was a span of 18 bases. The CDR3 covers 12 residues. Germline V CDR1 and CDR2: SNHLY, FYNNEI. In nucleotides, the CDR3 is TGTGCCTCCTCGGGGGGGAGTTGGGGCTACACCTTC. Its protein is CASSGGSWGYTF.

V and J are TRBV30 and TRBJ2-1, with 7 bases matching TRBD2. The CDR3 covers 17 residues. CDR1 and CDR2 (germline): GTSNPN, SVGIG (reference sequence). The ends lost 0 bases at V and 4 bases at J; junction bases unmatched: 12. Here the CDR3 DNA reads TGTGCCTGGAGTGTGGGACTGGGCGGGAGCGTTTACAATGAGCAGTTCTTC. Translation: CAWSVGLGGSVYNEQFF.